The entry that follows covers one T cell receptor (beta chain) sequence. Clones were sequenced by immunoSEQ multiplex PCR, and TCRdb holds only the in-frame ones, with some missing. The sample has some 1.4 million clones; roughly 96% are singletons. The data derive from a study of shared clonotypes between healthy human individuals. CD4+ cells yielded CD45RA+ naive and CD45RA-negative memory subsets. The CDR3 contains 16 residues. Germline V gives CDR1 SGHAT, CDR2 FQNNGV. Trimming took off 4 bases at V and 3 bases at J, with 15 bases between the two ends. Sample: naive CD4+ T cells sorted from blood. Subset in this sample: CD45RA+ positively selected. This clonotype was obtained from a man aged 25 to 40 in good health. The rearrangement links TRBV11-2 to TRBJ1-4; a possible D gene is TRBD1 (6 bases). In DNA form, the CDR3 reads TGTGCCAGCAGCTCCCAAACAGGGACTTCTAATGAAAAACTGTTTTTT. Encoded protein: CASSSQTGTSNEKLFF.